This T cell receptor (beta chain) was profiled in a study of blood T cell repertoires in COVID-19. As for the study in general: The United States, Italy and Spain provided the acute and convalescent COVID-19 samples. PBMCs, B-cell-depleted T cells, or T cells provided the cDNA or gDNA that made up the material.

In the original analysis: Scientists estimated how many nucleated cells there were by amplifying reference gene primers. Libraries were prepared by immunoSEQ multiplex PCR; TCRdb keeps only in-frame clonotypes and omits some of them. V and J calls plus clone size are reproduced from that table; the DNA served to infer D and trimming. In the table there are under 150,000 clones, more than 65% of which are singletons. J lost 5 bases, V lost 1 base, and 8 bases had no gene match. This CDR3 spans 16 amino acids. The germline V gene encodes CDR1 SEHNR and CDR2 FQNEAQ (reference sequence). This clone turned up a few times.

The chain employs TRBV7-9 and TRBJ2-5; 9 positions agree with TRBD2. The sample was peripheral blood. The origin of this receptor is a woman aged 70-85 years with acute or convalescent COVID-19. CDR3 DNA: TGTGCCAGCAGCTTAGGTCCAGGGCTAGCGGGGGAGACCCAGTACTTC. Amino acid sequence: CASSLGPGLAGETQYF.